In this sample, the clone carrying this T cell receptor beta chain turned up once. Repertoires were generated with immunoSEQ multiplex PCR, while TCRdb's copy carries only in-frame clones and drops some. The data hold approximately 360,000 clones, with 87% observed a single time. This entry is derived from a study of blood T cell repertoires in COVID-19. V lost 4 bases to trimming and J lost 6 bases, with 16 bases between them. The CDR3 runs 15 residues. The V gene's germline CDR1 is SNHLY and CDR2 FYNNEI. The clonotype comes from a man in his forties in a cohort exposed to, infected with or recovered from COVID-19 (not recorded which). The specimen was PBMCs or T cells enriched from blood (not recorded which). This sequence joins TRBV2 and TRBJ2-1; TRBD2 might be the D (7 bases). The CDR3 is CASSAPRGGPNEQFF. The DNA of the CDR3 is TGTGCCAGCAGTGCTCCGAGGGGGGGGCCCAATGAGCAGTTCTTC.